These 27 T cell receptor beta chains share one sample of origin, sequenced in a study of T cells in Graves' hyperthyroidism and ophthalmopathy. From RNA transcripts, TCR beta CDR3 regions were amplified. RT-PCR in the first round (using the HTBI primer set) targeted the TCR CDR3. TCRdb reprocessed the multiplex PCR reads with MiXCR, giving one entry per CDR3 protein. The table includes approximately 420,000 distinct CDR3 sequences, about 16% detected once. The source material was blood. The receptors stem from a woman younger than 45 with Graves' hyperthyroidism.

This clonotype was recorded a few times. The J gene is TRBJ2-1, the V gene TRBV28; D uncertain. Trimming shortened V by 1 base and J by 6 bases, and 7 bases separated the two germline ends. Looked up from germline, CDR1 is MDHEN and CDR2 is SYDVKM. The CDR3 is 13 amino acids. The CDR3 is CASSLYERNEQFF. The CDR3 coding sequence is TGTGCCAGCAGTTTATATGAACGCAATGAGCAGTTCTTC.

This clonotype was picked up many times. The chain uses TRBV18 and TRBJ2-3; D is unclear. The V end was cut by 2 bases, the J end by 5 bases, with 11 bases between. This CDR3 spans 14 amino acids. The V gene's germline CDR1 is KGHSH and CDR2 LQKENI. The CDR3 DNA reads as TGTGCCAGCTCACCAGGGCTAGTCGGAGATACGCAGTATTTT. This gives the protein CASSPGLVGDTQYF.

V gene TRBV4-2 combines with J gene TRBJ1-5; no definite D call. This CDR3 spans 14 amino acids. Germline V gives CDR1 LGHNA, CDR2 YNFKEQ. V lost 0 bases, J lost 4 bases, and 7 bases lay in between. The CDR3 region has the DNA TGTGCCAGCAGCCAAGATTCGGGAAATCAGCCCCAGCATTTT. This encodes CASSQDSGNQPQHF.

This clonotype was picked up many times. V and J are TRBV12-3 or TRBV12-4 and TRBJ1-3; D is unresolved. The CDR3 totals 13 residues. The V end lost 10 bases, the J end lost 0 bases, and 10 bases lay between the germline ends. The CDR3 reads CAIRPGSGNTIYF. As DNA, the CDR3 is TGTGCCATCCGACCGGGCTCTGGAAACACCATATATTTT.

Many counts were recorded for this clonotype. V and J are TRBV2 and TRBJ1-5; 9 bases are a match to TRBD1. This CDR3 is 16 amino acids long. Unmatched junction bases numbered 8, after V lost 6 bases and J lost 2 bases. CDR1 is SNHLY, CDR2 FYNNEI, per germline. The CDR3 spells CASREPGQGRNQPQHF. DNA of the CDR3: TGTGCCAGCAGAGAACCGGGACAGGGCCGCAATCAGCCCCAGCATTTT.

The chain couples TRBV7-2 to TRBJ1-5; TRBD1 matches at 12 bases. The J segment lost 11 bases and the V segment lost 5 bases, leaving 7 bases of the junction unmatched. CDR3 size: 14 residues. Germline V gene sequence: CDR1 SGHTA, CDR2 FQGNSA. The CDR3 loop is CASSPGQGALTQHF. CDR3 DNA: TGTGCCAGCAGCCCGGGACAGGGGGCCCTTACCCAGCATTTT.

This clonotype was seen repeatedly, ten times or more. The V and J genes are TRBV9 and TRBJ2-5; no clear D gene. The V end lost 3 bases, the J end lost 9 bases, and 18 bases lay between the germline ends. Germline V CDR1 and CDR2: SGDLS, YYNGEE. CDR3 length: 14 amino acids. The CDR3 sequence is CASSASTPLAAQYF. Here the CDR3 DNA reads TGTGCCAGCAGCGCTTCGACGCCTCTTGCGGCCCAGTACTTC.

The table lists this clonotype with many counts. The V call is TRBV28, the J call TRBJ2-3; 12 nucleotides align to TRBD2. The germline CDR1 and CDR2 sequences are MDHEN and SYDVKM. CDR3 length: 19 amino acids. Losses at the gene ends were 4 bases for V and 6 bases for J; bases not matched to a gene: 17. The CDR3, as DNA: TGTGCCAGCAGTTCCCCTGGACTAGCGGGACTGACCAAATCGGATACGCAGTATTTT. It is translated as CASSSPGLAGLTKSDTQYF.

Only a few counts were recorded for this clonotype. The genes are TRBV24-1 and TRBJ2-2; 9 bases agree with TRBD1. The CDR3 spans 16 residues. Germline loops: CDR1 KGHDR, CDR2 SFDVKD. V gave up 1 base and J gave up 7 bases; unmatched junction bases: 6. CDR3 in amino acids: CATSDFNRGPGGELFF. CDR3 bases: TGTGCCACCAGTGATTTTAACAGGGGGCCCGGCGGGGAGCTGTTTTTT.

This clonotype came up many times. The V call is TRBV24-1, the J call TRBJ2-2; 10 positions match TRBD1. The junction had 2 bases not matched to a gene; V was cut back by 0 bases and J by 5 bases. CDR1 and CDR2 from the germline V gene are KGHDR and SFDVKD. The CDR3 has 16 residues. CDR3 amino acids: CATSDLGQGVTGELFF. CDR3 nucleotide sequence: TGTGCCACCAGTGATTTGGGACAGGGGGTGACCGGGGAGCTGTTTTTT.

This clonotype was seen a few times. The chain is built from TRBV15 and TRBJ2-2; 12 bases are shared with TRBD2. The length of the CDR3 is 15 residues. Germline values: CDR1 LNHNV, CDR2 YYDKDF (reference sequence). J was trimmed by 7 bases and V by 10 bases; bases with no gene match: 10. As DNA, the CDR3 is TGTGCCATCTCTGGACTAGCGGGGCGCGGCGGGGAGCTGTTTTTT. Translated: CAISGLAGRGGELFF.

The table lists this clonotype with a few counts. The CDR3 DNA reads TGTGCCATCGGGGAGAGTGCGGTTGGTCAGCCCCAGCATTTT. Translating it yields CAIGESAVGQPQHF. The chain has TRBV10-3 and TRBJ1-5; D is undetermined. CDR1 and CDR2 from the germline V gene are ENHRY and SYGVKD. V shed 8 bases and J shed 6 bases, with 17 bases lying between them. The length of the CDR3 is 14 residues.

This chain joins TRBV9 and TRBJ2-7, with 7 nucleotides matching TRBD1. The CDR3 extends over 13 amino acids. The germline gives CDR1 SGDLS, CDR2 YYNGEE. V shed 7 bases, J shed 5 bases, and the junction held 9 bases outside the gene matches. This CDR3 is CASRRQGYDEQYF. Written as DNA, the CDR3 is TGTGCCAGCCGCCGACAGGGATATGACGAGCAGTACTTC.

The sample holds many counts of this clonotype. V usage is TRBV29-1 and J usage is TRBJ2-7; D is unresolved. CDR3 length equals 11 residues. CDR1 SQVTM and CDR2 ANQGSEA come from the germline V gene. V was shortened by 3 bases and J by 5 bases, with 8 bases between the two germline ends. The CDR3 DNA is TGCAGCGTTGAGTTAAGGGACGAGCAGTACTTC. Translating it yields CSVELRDEQYF.

CDR3: CAISGGDFGLNEKLFF. The CDR3 coding sequence is TGTGCCATCAGTGGAGGGGACTTTGGACTTAATGAAAAACTGTTTTTT. V is TRBV10-3 and J is TRBJ1-4, with D possibly matching TRBD1 (5 bases). The CDR3 spans 16 residues. Between the trimmed V and J ends, which lost 4 bases and 4 bases, there was a span of 16 bases. Germline loops: CDR1 ENHRY, CDR2 SYGVKD.

This clonotype has ten or more counts. The rearrangement joins TRBV3-1 to TRBJ1-2; unclear D gene. Germline CDR1 and CDR2: LGHDT and YNNKEL (reference sequence). The CDR3 is 13 residues long. Deletions cut 2 bases from V and 2 bases from J, with 6 bases between. The CDR3 loop reads CASSQYFNYGYTF. The CDR3 region has the DNA TGTGCCAGCAGCCAATATTTCAACTATGGCTACACCTTC.

This clonotype showed up just a few times. The chain joins TRBV7-3 to TRBJ2-1; 11 bases are a match to TRBD1. The CDR3 runs 15 residues. With 1 base clipped from V and 5 bases from J, the junction kept 1 base outside the gene matches. The germline CDR1 and CDR2 sequences are SGHTA and FQGTGA. As DNA, the CDR3 is TGTGCCAGCAGCTTAAGGACAGGGGGCAACAATGAGCAGTTCTTC. Its protein product is CASSLRTGGNNEQFF.

The chain couples TRBV5-1 to TRBJ2-2; 12 bases map to TRBD1. V gave up 6 bases and J gave up 4 bases; unmatched junction bases: 13. Germline lookup yields CDR1 SGHRS and CDR2 YFSETQ. The CDR3 contains 18 residues. Here the CDR3 DNA reads TGCGCCAGCAACCCGGGACAGGGGGCATTTCAGAGCACCGGGGAGCTGTTTTTT. Protein sequence: CASNPGQGAFQSTGELFF.

This clonotype was seen many times. The rearrangement uses TRBV6-2 or TRBV6-3 and TRBJ2-3; 7 bases line up with TRBD2. The CDR3 runs to 15 residues. Germline CDR1 and CDR2: MNHEY and SVGEGT. The V and J ends lost 2 bases and 3 bases, in that order; junction bases with no gene match: 5. CDR3 sequence: CASSYGAGLTDTQYF. DNA for the CDR3: TGTGCCAGCAGTTACGGAGCGGGATTAACAGATACGCAGTATTTT.

In this sample, this clonotype turned up a few times. The rearrangement joins TRBV5-1 to TRBJ2-7; 9 nucleotides align to TRBD1. Germline V gene lookup returns CDR1 SGHRS and CDR2 YFSETQ. J was trimmed by 2 bases and V by 7 bases; bases with no gene match: 4. This CDR3 is 13 amino acids long. The CDR3 DNA follows: TGCGCCAGCGGCCGGGACAGGGCCTACGAGCAGTACTTC. Translation gives CASGRDRAYEQYF.

This clonotype came up many times. The V and J genes are TRBV30 and TRBJ2-1, with 9 bases that match TRBD2. With V trimmed by 4 bases and J by 1 base, 8 bases remained unmatched. The germline gives CDR1 GTSNPN, CDR2 SVGIG (reference sequence). The CDR3 sequence is 16 residues long. The CDR3 DNA follows: TGTGCCTGGAAGGCGGTGGCGGGAGGGTCCTACAATGAGCAGTTCTTC. Its translation is CAWKAVAGGSYNEQFF.

This clonotype was picked up many times. V and J are TRBV11-2 and TRBJ1-2; possible D gene TRBD1, 6 bases. The CDR3 sequence is 15 residues long. The V and J ends lost 2 bases and 4 bases respectively, with 14 bases between them. Germline V CDR1 and CDR2: SGHAT, FQNNGV. The CDR3 reads CASSLRSGGGYGYTF. DNA of the CDR3: TGTGCCAGCAGCTTACGGTCCGGGGGCGGCTATGGCTACACCTTC.

This clonotype was detected ten times or more. CDR3 in DNA: TGTGCCAGCAGACCAGGGACAGGGGATAGCAATCAGCCCCAGCATTTT. Translated: CASRPGTGDSNQPQHF. V and J are TRBV27 and TRBJ1-5, with 10 bases matching TRBD1. This CDR3 is 16 amino acids long. V lost 6 bases and J lost 0; bases outside the gene matches: 5. Looked up from germline, CDR1 is MNHEY and CDR2 is SMNVEV (reference sequence).

The rearrangement uses TRBV19 and TRBJ2-3; 10 bases align to TRBD2. CDR3 size: 15 residues. With 3 bases clipped from V and 6 bases from J, the junction kept 6 bases outside the gene matches. Germline CDR1 and CDR2: LNHDA and SQIVND (reference sequence). The CDR3 region has the DNA TGTGCCAGTAGTATCTCTCTAGCGGGGGCGGATACGCAGTATTTT. Its protein product is CASSISLAGADTQYF.

This clonotype was seen at least ten times. The V call is TRBV20-1, the J call TRBJ2-5, with 7 bases identical to TRBD2. Germline V gene data show CDR1 as DFQATT and CDR2 as SNEGSKA (reference sequence). Unmatched junction bases numbered 8, after V lost 3 bases and J lost 1 base. This CDR3 is built from 15 residues. CDR3 nucleotides: TGCAGTGCTAGCCGAGGTCCGGGGGGCCAAGAGACCCAGTACTTC. Protein sequence: CSASRGPGGQETQYF.

This clonotype showed up just a few times. J is TRBJ2-3 and V is TRBV20-1; 8 nucleotides align to TRBD1. This CDR3 region has 15 residues. From germline, CDR1 is DFQATT and CDR2 SNEGSKA (reference sequence). V lost 0 bases and J lost 3; bases outside the gene matches: 5. The CDR3 DNA reads as TGCAGTGCTAGAGAGGAGACAGGGGAGACAGATACGCAGTATTTT. Translating gives CSAREETGETDTQYF.

This clonotype was recorded many times. The rearrangement links TRBV7-9 to TRBJ2-1, with 7 bases aligning to TRBD2. The CDR3 has 15 amino acids. V was pared by 3 bases and J by 2 bases, with 4 bases of the junction left unmatched. The V gene's germline CDR1 is SEHNR and CDR2 FQNEAQ (reference sequence). CDR3 in amino acids: CASSFRDYPYNEQFF. For the CDR3, the DNA is TGTGCCAGCAGCTTCCGGGACTACCCCTACAATGAGCAGTTCTTC. Full variable domain (missing parts from reference TRBV7-9 and TRBJ2-1): DTGVSQNPRHKITKRGQNVTFRCDPISEHNRLYWYRQTLGQGPEFLTYFQNEAQLEKSRLLSDRFSAERPKGSFSTLEIQRTEQGDSAMYLCASSFRDYPYNEQFFGPGTRLTVL.